What follows describes a single TCR beta chain. This sample is part of a study of CD4 and CD8 cells across lung adenocarcinoma regions. Germline lookup yields CDR1 MNHNS and CDR2 SASEGT. The CDR3 covers 14 residues. TCRdb reanalysed the PCR reads using MiXCR and keeps one entry per CDR3 protein. The sample includes several thousand distinct CDR3 sequences, 51% of them seen just once. Sequenced input: CD4+ T cells from the center of a lung tumor. The clonotype originates from a female donor with lung adenocarcinoma. The CD4 and CD8 labels of this study may be unreliable. This chain joins TRBV6-1 and TRBJ2-5, with a tentative D call TRBD1 (6 bases). With the DNA end fitting TRBJ2-7 better, the J assignment may be wrong. CDR3 DNA: TGTGCCAGCAGTCCACCAGGGGACTCCTACGAGCAGTACTTC. Amino acid sequence: CASSPPGDSYEQYF.